Below, 30 T cell receptor beta chains from the same sample are listed, as sequenced in a study of T cell responses to AZD1222 COVID-19 vaccine. TCRdb's copy holds only in-frame clones and misses some; the assay was immunoSEQ multiplex PCR. The sample consists of 45,000 to 60,000 clones, 70% to 80% of them appearing once. This specimen consisted of peripheral blood, obtained on day 0 of AZD1222 vaccination. The receptors stem from an adult in good health.

This clone was seen only once. J is TRBJ2-7 and V is TRBV5-4; possibly TRBD1 for D (7 bases). This CDR3 spans 14 amino acids. Germline V CDR1 and CDR2: SGHNT, YYREEE (reference sequence). With 1 base removed from V and 6 bases from J, the gap between germline ends came to 14 bases. The CDR3 protein is CASSLPGGLGEQYF. CDR3 in DNA: TGTGCCAGCAGCTTGCCAGGGGGACTTGGCGAGCAGTACTTC.

This clone has only a few counts. V is TRBV5-4 and J is TRBJ2-1; 11 positions match TRBD2. V lost 2 bases and J lost 8; bases outside the gene matches: 6. From germline, CDR1 is SGHNT and CDR2 YYREEE (reference sequence). The CDR3 sequence is 15 residues long. The CDR3 DNA follows: TGTGCCAGCAGCTTTCGACTAGCGGGATTGGATGAGCAGTTCTTC. This codes for CASSFRLAGLDEQFF.

This chain uses TRBV28 with TRBJ2-1; 9 bases fit TRBD2. There are 14 residues in the CDR3. Germline V gene data show CDR1 as MDHEN and CDR2 as SYDVKM. The ends lost 5 bases at V and 7 bases at J; junction bases unmatched: 6. CDR3 residues: CASSQSGRSNEQFF. DNA of the CDR3: TGTGCCAGCAGTCAAAGCGGGAGGTCAAATGAGCAGTTCTTC.

Only a few counts were recorded for this clone. The rearrangement joins TRBV9 to TRBJ1-2; TRBD1 matches 7 bases. The CDR3 has 12 residues. The V and J ends lost 1 base and 6 bases, in that order; junction bases with no gene match: 0. The germline CDR1 and CDR2 sequences are SGDLS and YYNGEE. This chain's CDR3 is CASSVTGDGYTF. The CDR3, as DNA: TGTGCCAGCAGCGTAACAGGGGATGGCTACACCTTC. The full variable domain, with the rest looked up from reference TRBV9 and TRBJ1-2, is DSGVTQTPKHLITATGQRVTLRCSPRSGDLSVYWYQQSLDQGLQFLIQYYNGEERAKGNILERFSAQQFPDLHSELNLSSLELGDSALYFCASSVTGDGYTFGSGTRLTVV.

The genes are TRBV7-2 and TRBJ2-1; D is uncertain. Germline values: CDR1 SGHTA, CDR2 FQGNSA. V gave up 1 base and J gave up 7 bases, with 11 bases separating them. The CDR3 runs to 14 residues. The CDR3, as DNA: TGTGCCAGCAGCTTAGAAGTAGCAAGTAATGAGCAGTTCTTC. Translation gives CASSLEVASNEQFF.

The gene calls are TRBV5-1 and TRBJ2-2; D tentatively reads TRBD1 or TRBD2 (5 bases each). Trimming removed 4 bases from V and 4 bases from J, with 11 bases in between. This CDR3 spans 14 amino acids. Germline V CDR1 and CDR2: SGHRS, YFSETQ. The CDR3 region has the DNA TGCGCCAGCAGCCCTACAGGAGGCACCGGGGAGCTGTTTTTT. This encodes CASSPTGGTGELFF.

Only one count was recorded for this clone. The chain couples TRBV6-5 to TRBJ1-6; 7 bases align to TRBD1. The CDR3 is made up of 15 amino acids. Looked up from germline, CDR1 is MNHEY and CDR2 is SVGAGI. Germline trimming cut 5 bases from V and 7 bases from J; bases unmatched to any gene: 8. CDR3 amino acids: CASSRGDRPNSPLHF. The CDR3 DNA sequence: TGTGCCAGCAGTCGGGGGGACAGACCGAATTCACCCCTCCACTTT.

The rearrangement links TRBV5-1 to TRBJ1-2, with 8 bases lining up with TRBD1. In germline, CDR1 is SGHRS, CDR2 YFSETQ. The CDR3 covers 12 residues. The V gene end was trimmed by 2 bases and the J gene end by 8 bases; junction bases not matched to a gene: 2. CDR3 DNA sequence: TGCGCCAGCAGCTTAGGACAGGGCGGCTACACCTTC. Protein sequence: CASSLGQGGYTF. Full variable domain (missing parts from reference TRBV5-1 and TRBJ1-2): KAGVTQTPRYLIKTRGQQVTLSCSPISGHRSVSWYQQTPGQGLQFLFEYFSETQRNKGNFPGRFSGRQFSNSRSEMNVSTLELGDSALYLCASSLGQGGYTFGSGTRLTVV.

This chain connects TRBV5-1 to TRBJ2-3; a weak D match, TRBD1 (6 bases). Trimming left V 0 bases short and J 0 bases short, with 14 bases between. CDR3 size: 17 residues. Germline V gene sequence: CDR1 SGHRS, CDR2 YFSETQ. The CDR3 protein is CASSLAGTRPSTDTQYF. CDR3 coding DNA: TGCGCCAGCAGCTTGGCCGGGACAAGACCTAGCACAGATACGCAGTATTTT.

The V and J genes are TRBV15 and TRBJ2-5; 7 bases fit TRBD1. V was clipped by 3 bases and J by 4 bases; unmatched bases: 8. Germline CDR1 and CDR2: LNHNV and YYDKDF (reference sequence). The CDR3 loop spans 15 amino acids. CDR3 DNA sequence: TGTGCCACCAGCAGGGCCATACAGGGGACAGAGACCCAGTACTTC. This gives the protein CATSRAIQGTETQYF.

For this clone: Within the sample, other DNA sequences also encode this same CDR3. The rearrangement uses TRBV7-9 and TRBJ1-6; 8 bases agree with TRBD1. Germline trimming cut 4 bases from V and 7 bases from J; bases unmatched to any gene: 3. The CDR3 contains 14 residues. Germline V gene lookup returns CDR1 SEHNR and CDR2 FQNEAQ (reference sequence). The CDR3 sequence: CASSSTGGNSPLHF. The CDR3 nucleotides read TGTGCCAGCAGCTCTACAGGGGGAAATTCACCCCTCCACTTT.

The rearrangement uses TRBV2 and TRBJ2-7, with unresolved D. The CDR3 is 12 residues long. With 6 bases removed from V and 6 bases from J, the gap between germline ends came to 12 bases. Germline V gene data show CDR1 as SNHLY and CDR2 as FYNNEI. The DNA for the CDR3 is TGTGCCAGCAGCTACGTCGCTACCGAGCAGTACTTC. This encodes CASSYVATEQYF.

The chain links TRBV28 to TRBJ1-2; no reliable D call. The germline gives CDR1 MDHEN, CDR2 SYDVKM. Deletions cut 7 bases from V and 8 bases from J, with 17 bases between. The CDR3 runs to 13 residues. DNA for the CDR3: TGTGCCAGCACCCAAGGACGGCAGCAGGGCTACACCTTC. This codes for CASTQGRQQGYTF.

The rearrangement links TRBV6-1 to TRBJ1-2; tentatively, D is TRBD1 (5 bases). This CDR3 spans 14 amino acids. V lost 0 bases, J lost 5 bases, and 10 bases lay in between. The germline V gene encodes CDR1 MNHNS and CDR2 SASEGT. The CDR3 loop is CASSEAGGTYGYTF. CDR3 in DNA: TGTGCCAGCAGTGAAGCCGGGGGGACGTATGGCTACACCTTC.

The genes are TRBV12-3 or TRBV12-4 and TRBJ2-7; 7 nucleotides line up with TRBD2. The V and J ends lost 4 bases and 2 bases, in that order; junction bases with no gene match: 2. The CDR3 contains 13 residues. CDR3 region: CASSYGLAYEQYF. The CDR3 DNA is TGTGCCAGCAGTTACGGACTAGCCTACGAGCAGTACTTC.

This chain connects TRBV20-1 to TRBJ2-1; 10 bases agree with TRBD1. Germline trimming cut 3 bases from V and 2 bases from J; bases unmatched to any gene: 7. Germline V lookup: CDR1 DFQATT, CDR2 SNEGSKA (reference sequence). This CDR3 contains 16 residues. CDR3 nucleotides: TGCAGTGCTAGTAGGCGGACAGGGGGGACCTACAATGAGCAGTTCTTC. Translated, it gives CSASRRTGGTYNEQFF.

This clone was seen a few times. The rearrangement links TRBV6-2 or TRBV6-3 to TRBJ1-5; the D is unclear. This CDR3 comprises 13 residues. Deletions cut 5 bases from V and 7 bases from J, with 12 bases between. The V gene's germline CDR1 is MNHEY and CDR2 SVGEGT. DNA for the CDR3: TGTGCCAGCAGTGATTCGAGGAGGCAGCCCCAGCATTTT. It yields the protein CASSDSRRQPQHF.

The chain recombines TRBV3-1 (or the pseudogene TRBV3-2) with TRBJ1-1; possibly TRBD1 for D (6 bases). Germline CDR1 reads LGHDT; CDR2 reads YNNKEL (reference sequence). Trimming took off 1 base at V and 3 bases at J, with 15 bases between the two ends. The CDR3 totals 16 residues. The CDR3 loop reads CASSQGGGRWDTEAFF. The CDR3 coding sequence is TGTGCCAGCAGCCAAGGGGGGGGGCGTTGGGACACTGAAGCTTTCTTT.

The chain has TRBV5-4 and TRBJ2-5; possible D gene TRBD2, 5 bases. The CDR3 runs 15 residues. Trimming took 4 bases from V and 3 from J, leaving 16 bases between them. CDR1 is SGHNT, CDR2 YYREEE, per germline (reference sequence). The CDR3: CASSPRGGREETQYF. The CDR3, as DNA: TGTGCCAGCAGCCCCCGGGGTGGGCGGGAAGAGACCCAGTACTTC.

The chain is built from TRBV5-1 and TRBJ2-7, with a tentative D call TRBD1 (5 bases). The CDR3 has 13 amino acids. Trimming took 4 bases from V and 2 from J, leaving 10 bases between them. Germline V gene sequence: CDR1 SGHRS, CDR2 YFSETQ. This CDR3 is CASSAGHTYEQYF. CDR3 nucleotide sequence: TGCGCCAGCAGCGCCGGACATACCTACGAGCAGTACTTC. The variable domain in full, with the rest retrieved from reference TRBV5-1 and TRBJ2-7, is KAGVTQTPRYLIKTRGQQVTLSCSPISGHRSVSWYQQTPGQGLQFLFEYFSETQRNKGNFPGRFSGRQFSNSRSEMNVSTLELGDSALYLCASSAGHTYEQYFGPGTRLTVT.

By sample share, this clone is medium-sized (0.01 to 0.1%). The chain recombines TRBV6-4 with TRBJ2-1; perhaps TRBD2 as D (6 bases). The V and J ends lost 6 bases and 9 bases respectively, with 15 bases between them. There are 13 residues in the CDR3. Looked up from germline, CDR1 is MRHNA and CDR2 is SNTAGT. In DNA, the CDR3 is TGTGCCAGCAGCGAGGTTGGGGGAGGTGAGCAGTTCTTC. This encodes CASSEVGGGEQFF.

This clone has only one observation. The V and J genes are TRBV5-5 and TRBJ1-3; D remains unclear. The germline V and J ends were trimmed by 0 bases and 3 bases, with 7 bases remaining between them. This CDR3 has 14 residues. Germline assignment: CDR1 SGHKS and CDR2 YYEKEE (reference sequence). The CDR3 nucleotides are TGTGCCAGCAGCTTGGAAGGTTATGGAAACACCATATATTTT. This gives the protein CASSLEGYGNTIYF. Drawing the rest from reference TRBV5-5 and TRBJ1-3, the complete variable domain is DAGVTQSPTHLIKTRGQQVTLRCSPISGHKSVSWYQQVLGQGPQFIFQYYEKEERGRGNFPDRFSARQFPNYSSELNVNALLLGDSALYLCASSLEGYGNTIYFGEGSWLTVV.

This sequence joins TRBV19 and TRBJ1-1; TRBD1 aligns across 7 bases. From germline, CDR1 is LNHDA and CDR2 SQIVND (reference sequence). Trimming at V came to 5 bases and at J to 3 bases, leaving 12 bases not matched to a gene. The CDR3 is 16 residues long. The DNA for the CDR3 is TGTGCCAGTAGTGCGGTGGGACAGCCTAGGGACACTGAAGCTTTCTTT. This codes for CASSAVGQPRDTEAFF.

This chain connects TRBV5-4 to TRBJ2-5; 7 nucleotides line up with TRBD1. V shed 3 bases and J 3 bases; nucleotides not matched to a gene: 5. CDR3 length: 14 residues. Germline-derived CDR1 and CDR2 are SGHNT and YYREEE (reference sequence). In DNA form, the CDR3 reads TGTGCCAGCAGCTCGGGACAGAAAGAAGAGACCCAGTACTTC. Translating gives CASSSGQKEETQYF.

This clone was recorded a few times. This rearrangement joins TRBV6-4 to TRBJ2-1, with unresolved D. Germline CDR1 MRHNA, CDR2 SNTAGT. The V gene lost 2 bases and the J gene lost 8 bases, with 4 bases spanning the gap. CDR3 length: 11 residues. The CDR3: CASSDHDEQFF. The CDR3 bases are TGTGCCAGCAGTGACCACGATGAGCAGTTCTTC.

The chain couples TRBV11-2 to TRBJ2-1, with 9 bases lining up with TRBD1. Germline lookup yields CDR1 SGHAT and CDR2 FQNNGV. Unmatched junction bases numbered 3, after V lost 2 bases and J lost 4 bases. The CDR3 runs 15 residues. CDR3 sequence: CASSLMTGGYNEQFF. CDR3 sequence (DNA): TGTGCCAGCAGCTTAATGACAGGGGGATACAATGAGCAGTTCTTC.

This chain joins TRBV5-8 and TRBJ1-2; D is uncertain. The CDR3 contains 15 residues. The germline V gene has CDR1 SGHTS and CDR2 YDEGEE. V dropped 2 bases and J dropped 4 bases, with 15 bases sitting between them. The CDR3 loop reads CASSFSVHRSYGYTF. The CDR3 bases are TGTGCCAGCAGCTTTTCCGTACACCGGAGCTATGGCTACACCTTC. Full variable domain (remainder filled in from reference TRBV5-8 and TRBJ1-2): EAGVTQSPTHLIKTRGQQATLRCSPISGHTSVYWYQQALGLGLQFLLWYDEGEERNRGNFPPRFSGRQFPNYSSELNVNALELEDSALYLCASSFSVHRSYGYTFGSGTRLTVV.

The CDR3 reads CASSQDLAGVGGELFF. Written as DNA, the CDR3 is TGTGCCAGCAGCCAAGATCTAGCGGGAGTGGGCGGGGAGCTGTTTTTT. The V call is TRBV3-1 (or the pseudogene TRBV3-2), the J call TRBJ2-2; 10 bases line up with TRBD2. The CDR3 has 16 amino acids. J gave up 7 bases and V 0 bases, and 5 bases lay outside the gene matches. CDR1 LGHDT and CDR2 YNNKEL come from the germline V gene (reference sequence).

DNA of the CDR3: TGTGCCAGCAGCTTAGCCCATTCTACAGGGGTTCTCTCCTACGAGCAGTACGTC. This encodes CASSLAHSTGVLSYEQYV. The chain employs TRBV7-8 and TRBJ2-7, with 7 bases that match TRBD1. Unmatched junction bases numbered 11, after V lost 0 bases and J lost 0 bases. This CDR3 comprises 18 residues. Germline V gene data show CDR1 as SGHVS and CDR2 as FQNEAQ.

CDR3 coding DNA: TGTGCCAGCAGTTTCATAGGGAGCGACGGTGAAAAACTGTTTTTT. Its translation is CASSFIGSDGEKLFF. The chain has TRBV28 and TRBJ1-4; D is ambiguous. The CDR3 contains 15 residues. Between the trimmed V and J ends, which lost 3 bases and 7 bases, there was a span of 15 bases. CDR1 is MDHEN and CDR2 is SYDVKM in the germline V gene.